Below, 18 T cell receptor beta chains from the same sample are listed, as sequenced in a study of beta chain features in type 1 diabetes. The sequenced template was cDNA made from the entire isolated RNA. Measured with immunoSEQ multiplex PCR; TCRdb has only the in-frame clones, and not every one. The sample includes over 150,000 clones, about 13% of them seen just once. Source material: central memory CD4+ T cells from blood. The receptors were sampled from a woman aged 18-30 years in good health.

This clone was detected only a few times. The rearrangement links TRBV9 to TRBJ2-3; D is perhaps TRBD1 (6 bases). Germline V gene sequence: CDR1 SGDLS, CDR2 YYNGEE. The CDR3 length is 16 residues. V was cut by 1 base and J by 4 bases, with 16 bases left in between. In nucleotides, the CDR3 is TGTGCCAGCAGCGTACAGGGGAACTCTTTCCCAGATACGCAGTATTTT. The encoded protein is CASSVQGNSFPDTQYF.

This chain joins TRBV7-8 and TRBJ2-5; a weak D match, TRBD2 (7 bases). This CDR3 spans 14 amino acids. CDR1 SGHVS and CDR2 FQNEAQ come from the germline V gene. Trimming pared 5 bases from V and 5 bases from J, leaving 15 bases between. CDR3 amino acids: CASSPGEGRETQYF. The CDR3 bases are TGTGCCAGCAGCCCAGGGGAGGGCCGGGAGACCCAGTACTTC.

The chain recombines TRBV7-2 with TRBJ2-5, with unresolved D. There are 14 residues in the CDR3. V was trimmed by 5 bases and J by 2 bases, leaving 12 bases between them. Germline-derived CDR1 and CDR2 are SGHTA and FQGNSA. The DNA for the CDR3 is TGTGCCAGCAGCCGCGGCCGGCTTCAAGAGACCCAGTACTTC. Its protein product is CASSRGRLQETQYF.

The CDR3 protein is CASSSGGHNEQFF. The DNA for the CDR3 is TGTGCCAGCAGCTCAGGGGGCCACAATGAGCAGTTCTTC. V usage is TRBV7-2 and J usage is TRBJ2-1, with TRBD1 matching over 8 bases. V gave up 4 bases and J gave up 5 bases; unmatched junction bases: 1. Germline V gene sequence: CDR1 SGHTA, CDR2 FQGNSA. The CDR3 extends over 13 amino acids.

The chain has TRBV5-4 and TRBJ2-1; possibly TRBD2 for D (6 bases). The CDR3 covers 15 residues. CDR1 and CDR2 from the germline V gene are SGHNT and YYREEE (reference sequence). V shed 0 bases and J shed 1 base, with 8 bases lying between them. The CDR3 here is CASSLGGTSYNEQFF. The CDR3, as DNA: TGTGCCAGCAGCTTGGGCGGGACGTCCTACAATGAGCAGTTCTTC. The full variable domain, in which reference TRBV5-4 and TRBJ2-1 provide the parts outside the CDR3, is ETGVTQSPTHLIKTRGQQVTLRCSSQSGHNTVSWYQQALGQGPQFIFQYYREEENGRGNFPPRFSGLQFPNYSSELNVNALELDDSALYLCASSLGGTSYNEQFFGPGTRLTVL.

CDR3: CASKAGQGQPQHF. The DNA of the CDR3 is TGTGCCAGCAAGGCAGGGCAAGGCCAGCCCCAGCATTTT. The chain is built from TRBV7-9 and TRBJ1-5; D perhaps matches TRBD1 (5 bases). Germline V gene sequence: CDR1 SEHNR, CDR2 FQNEAQ (reference sequence). The germline V and J ends were trimmed by 7 bases and 7 bases, with 14 bases remaining between them. The CDR3 is made up of 13 amino acids.

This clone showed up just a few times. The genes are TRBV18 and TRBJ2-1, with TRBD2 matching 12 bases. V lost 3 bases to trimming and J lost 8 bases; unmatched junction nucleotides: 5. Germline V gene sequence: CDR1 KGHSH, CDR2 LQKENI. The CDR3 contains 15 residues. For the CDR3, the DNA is TGTGCCAGCTCACCTTCACTAGCGGGAGGTTATGAGCAGTTCTTC. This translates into CASSPSLAGGYEQFF. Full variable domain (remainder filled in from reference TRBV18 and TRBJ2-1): NAGVMQNPRHLVRRRGQEARLRCSPMKGHSHVYWYRQLPEEGLKFMVYLQKENIIDESGMPKERFSAEFPKEGPSILRIQQVVRGDSAAYFCASSPSLAGGYEQFFGPGTRLTVL.

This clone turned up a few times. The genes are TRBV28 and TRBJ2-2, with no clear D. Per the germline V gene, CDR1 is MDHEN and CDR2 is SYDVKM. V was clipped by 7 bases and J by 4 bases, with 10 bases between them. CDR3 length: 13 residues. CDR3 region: CASISLGTGELFF. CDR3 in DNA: TGTGCCAGCATTTCCCTAGGCACCGGGGAGCTGTTTTTT. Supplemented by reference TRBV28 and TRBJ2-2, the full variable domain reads DVKVTQSSRYLVKRTGEKVFLECVQDMDHENMFWYRQDPGLGLRLIYFSYDVKMKEKGDIPEGYSVSREKKERFSLILESASTNQTSMYLCASISLGTGELFFGEGSRLTVL.

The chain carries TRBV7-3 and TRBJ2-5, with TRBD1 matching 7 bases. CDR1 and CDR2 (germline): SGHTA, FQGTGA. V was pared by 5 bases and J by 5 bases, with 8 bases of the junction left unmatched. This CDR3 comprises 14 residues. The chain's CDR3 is CASSPGQGVETQYF. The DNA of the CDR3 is TGTGCCAGCAGCCCGGGGCAGGGGGTGGAGACCCAGTACTTC.

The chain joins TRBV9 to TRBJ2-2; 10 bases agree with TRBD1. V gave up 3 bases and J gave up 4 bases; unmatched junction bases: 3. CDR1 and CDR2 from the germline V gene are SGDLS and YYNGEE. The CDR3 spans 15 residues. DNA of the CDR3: TGTGCCAGCAGCGCGGGACAGGGGATCACCGGGGAGCTGTTTTTT. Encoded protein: CASSAGQGITGELFF.

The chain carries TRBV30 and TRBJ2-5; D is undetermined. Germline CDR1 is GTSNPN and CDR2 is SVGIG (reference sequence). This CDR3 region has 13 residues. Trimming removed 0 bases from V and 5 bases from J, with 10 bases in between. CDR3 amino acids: CAWSVRLAETQYF. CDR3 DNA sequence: TGTGCCTGGAGTGTACGACTGGCGGAGACCCAGTACTTC. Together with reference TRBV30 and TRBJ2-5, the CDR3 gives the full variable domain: SQTIHQWPATLVQPVGSPLSLECTVEGTSNPNLYWYRQAAGRGLQLLFYSVGIGQISSEVPQNLSASRPQDRQFILSSKKLLLSDSGFYLCAWSVRLAETQYFGPGTRLLVL.

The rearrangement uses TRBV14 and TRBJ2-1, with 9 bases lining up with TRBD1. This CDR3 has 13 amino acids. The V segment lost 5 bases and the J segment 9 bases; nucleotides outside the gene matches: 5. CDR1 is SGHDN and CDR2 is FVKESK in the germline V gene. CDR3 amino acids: CASSWDRAVEQFF. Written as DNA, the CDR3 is TGTGCCAGCAGCTGGGACAGGGCAGTTGAGCAGTTCTTC.

DNA for the CDR3: TGTGCCAGCAGCGTAGCGGGAGGGTCGAGGGGCAATGAGCAGTTCTTC. Its protein product is CASSVAGGSRGNEQFF. The chain employs TRBV9 and TRBJ2-1, with 8 bases that match TRBD2. V lost 0 bases and J lost 6; bases outside the gene matches: 8. CDR1 is SGDLS, CDR2 YYNGEE, per germline. The CDR3 runs to 16 residues.

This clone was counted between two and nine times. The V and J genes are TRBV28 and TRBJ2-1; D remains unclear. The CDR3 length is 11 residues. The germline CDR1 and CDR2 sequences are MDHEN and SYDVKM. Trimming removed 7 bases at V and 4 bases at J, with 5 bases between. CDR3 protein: CASNRYNEQFF. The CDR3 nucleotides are TGTGCCAGCAACCGGTACAATGAGCAGTTCTTC.

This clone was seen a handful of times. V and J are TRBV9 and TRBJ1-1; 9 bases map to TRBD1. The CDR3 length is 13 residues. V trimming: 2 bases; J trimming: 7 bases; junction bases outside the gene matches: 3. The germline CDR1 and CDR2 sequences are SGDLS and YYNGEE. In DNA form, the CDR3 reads TGTGCCAGCAGCGTGGCGGACAGGGGTGAAGCTTTCTTT. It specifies CASSVADRGEAFF.

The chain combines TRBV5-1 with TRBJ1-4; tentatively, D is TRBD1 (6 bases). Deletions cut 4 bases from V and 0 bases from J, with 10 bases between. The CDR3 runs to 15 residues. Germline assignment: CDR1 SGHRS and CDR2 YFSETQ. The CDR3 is CASSPHRATNEKLFF. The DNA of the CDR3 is TGCGCCAGCAGCCCCCACAGGGCAACTAATGAAAAACTGTTTTTT.

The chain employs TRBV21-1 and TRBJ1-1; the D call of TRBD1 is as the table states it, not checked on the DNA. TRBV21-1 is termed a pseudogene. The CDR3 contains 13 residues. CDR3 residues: CASSDRENTEAFF. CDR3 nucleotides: TGTGCCAGCAGCGACAGGGAGAACACTGAAGCTTTCTTT.

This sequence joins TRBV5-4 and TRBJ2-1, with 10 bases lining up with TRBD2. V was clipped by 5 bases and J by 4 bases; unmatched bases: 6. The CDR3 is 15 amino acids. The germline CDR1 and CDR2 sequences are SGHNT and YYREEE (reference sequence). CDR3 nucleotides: TGTGCCAGCAGGACGGGACTAGCGAATTACAATGAGCAGTTCTTC. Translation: CASRTGLANYNEQFF. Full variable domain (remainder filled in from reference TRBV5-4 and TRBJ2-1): ETGVTQSPTHLIKTRGQQVTLRCSSQSGHNTVSWYQQALGQGPQFIFQYYREEENGRGNFPPRFSGLQFPNYSSELNVNALELDDSALYLCASRTGLANYNEQFFGPGTRLTVL.